These 28 T cell receptor beta chains share one sample of origin, sequenced in a study of regulatory T cells in long-lasting Graves disease. Construction of the TCR beta libraries employed iRepertoire HTBI primers in conjunction with Arm-PCR of CDR3 regions. TCRdb recomputed calls from the multiplex PCR reads with MiXCR, one row per CDR3 protein. The data contain approximately 400,000 distinct CDR3 sequences, under 15% of them singletons. Regarding time point: newly diagnosed GD, antithyroid drugs for less than 3 months. Making the TCR library involved RNA that had been extracted from PBMCs. The same sample was also studied in work on T cells in Graves' hyperthyroidism and ophthalmopathy.

Sequenced here: peripheral blood mononuclear cells (PBMCs), sampled at new diagnosis, from a patient treated with antithyroid drugs. These receptors all stem from a woman aged 30 to 39 with Graves disease.

The table lists this clonotype with many counts. This chain joins TRBV10-3 and TRBJ2-1; the D gene could be TRBD1 or TRBD2 (6 bases each). V lost 0 bases, J lost 5 bases, and 14 bases lay in between. This CDR3 contains 16 residues. The germline gives CDR1 ENHRY, CDR2 SYGVKD. In DNA, the CDR3 is TGTGCCATCAGTGAGTCGAATAGGGGGGTCGACAATGAGCAGTTCTTC. This translates into CAISESNRGVDNEQFF.

This clonotype was detected ten times or more. The rearrangement links TRBV30 to TRBJ1-1; no reliable D call. The CDR3 is 14 amino acids. Germline V CDR1 and CDR2: GTSNPN, SVGIG (reference sequence). Trimming took 0 bases from V and 7 from J, leaving 15 bases between them. CDR3 region: CAWSVLTEEGEAFF. For the CDR3, the DNA is TGTGCCTGGAGTGTACTGACCGAGGAAGGTGAAGCTTTCTTT.

The chain is built from TRBV20-1 and TRBJ2-1, with 10 bases matching TRBD2. Trimming removed 3 bases from V and 3 bases from J; junction bases left unmatched: 5. Germline CDR1 and CDR2: DFQATT and SNEGSKA (reference sequence). The CDR3 spans 15 residues. The chain's CDR3 is CSASRSGRVYNEQFF. The CDR3 DNA is TGCAGTGCTAGTAGGAGCGGGAGGGTCTACAATGAGCAGTTCTTC.

V is TRBV14 and J is TRBJ2-2; D not certain. Germline-derived CDR1 and CDR2 are SGHDN and FVKESK. CDR3 size: 14 residues. Trimming stripped 6 bases from V and 5 bases from J, with 13 bases between. The CDR3 DNA sequence: TGTGCCAGCAGTCCAAGATTTATGACCGGGGAGCTGTTTTTT. Its translation is CASSPRFMTGELFF.

This clonotype was counted at least ten times. V usage is TRBV12-3 or TRBV12-4 and J usage is TRBJ2-3; D is perhaps TRBD1 (5 bases). V dropped 3 bases and J dropped 3 bases, with 7 bases sitting between them. This CDR3 comprises 13 residues. The CDR3 nucleotides are TGTGCCAGCAGTTTTGACAGAACAGATACGCAGTATTTT. It codes for CASSFDRTDTQYF.

This clonotype was recorded at least ten times. The genes are TRBV12-3 or TRBV12-4 and TRBJ2-7; 7 bases are a match to TRBD2. With V trimmed by 4 bases and J by 0 bases, 3 bases remained unmatched. The CDR3 is made up of 14 amino acids. The chain's CDR3 is CASSWSGTSYEQYF. The CDR3 DNA reads as TGTGCCAGCAGTTGGAGCGGGACCTCCTACGAGCAGTACTTC.

The chain is built from TRBV19 and TRBJ2-7, with 8 bases fitting TRBD2. The J segment lost 2 bases and the V segment lost 3 bases, leaving 9 bases of the junction unmatched. Germline V lookup: CDR1 LNHDA, CDR2 SQIVND (reference sequence). This CDR3 comprises 16 residues. This CDR3 is CASSILAGTTPYEQYF. CDR3 nucleotide sequence: TGTGCCAGTAGTATCCTAGCGGGCACTACCCCCTACGAGCAGTACTTC.

The table lists this clonotype with many counts. A junction end diverges from the germline sequence, so it may reflect a read error. This chain links TRBV18 with TRBJ2-7, with a tentative D call TRBD1 (6 bases). The V gene's germline CDR1 is KGHSH and CDR2 LQKENI. This CDR3 has 14 amino acids. The CDR3 sequence is CASSPRDTSYEQYF. Here the CDR3 DNA reads TGCGCCAGCAGCCCACGGGACACTTCCTACGAGCAGTACTTC.

In its sample, this clonotype was seen many times. The rearrangement links TRBV18 to TRBJ2-1, with D possibly TRBD2 on 6 matching bases. V lost 6 bases and J lost 5, with 14 bases in between. Germline loops: CDR1 KGHSH, CDR2 LQKENI. This CDR3 is 14 amino acids long. CDR3 loop: CASSLGGNNNEQFF. For the CDR3, the DNA is TGTGCCAGCTCCCTCGGCGGGAATAACAATGAGCAGTTCTTC.

This clonotype has a count of ten or more. V and J are TRBV11-3 and TRBJ2-1; 8 bases map to TRBD2. This CDR3 spans 14 amino acids. Germline V lookup: CDR1 SGHNT, CDR2 YENEEA. The junction had 2 bases not matched to a gene; V was cut back by 2 bases and J by 5 bases. The CDR3 loop is CASSLSGSNNEQFF. For the CDR3, the DNA is TGTGCCAGCAGCTTAAGCGGGAGTAACAATGAGCAGTTCTTC.

In this sample, this clonotype turned up many times. This chain links TRBV12-3 or TRBV12-4 with TRBJ2-1; 9 nucleotides agree with TRBD1. V shed 0 bases and J 8 bases; nucleotides not matched to a gene: 5. There are 15 residues in the CDR3. In DNA form, the CDR3 reads TGTGCCAGCAGTTTAGCGGGACAGGGAGAGGATGAGCAGTTCTTC. Protein product: CASSLAGQGEDEQFF.

This clonotype was counted at least ten times. The chain combines TRBV2 with TRBJ1-1, with D perhaps matching TRBD1 (6 bases). CDR3 length: 15 amino acids. V was pared by 4 bases and J by 3 bases, with 15 bases between. Looked up from germline, CDR1 is SNHLY and CDR2 is FYNNEI. CDR3 residues: CASSGLDSDDTEAFF. In DNA, the CDR3 is TGTGCCAGCAGTGGGTTGGACAGCGATGACACTGAAGCTTTCTTT.

This chain links TRBV9 with TRBJ2-2; 8 nucleotides align to TRBD1. J was trimmed by 0 bases and V by 3 bases; bases with no gene match: 4. Germline V gene sequence: CDR1 SGDLS, CDR2 YYNGEE. This CDR3 spans 16 amino acids. CDR3 loop: CASSDGQGPNTGELFF. For the CDR3, the DNA is TGTGCCAGCAGCGACGGACAGGGACCGAACACCGGGGAGCTGTTTTTT.

The table lists this clonotype with many counts. The rearrangement joins TRBV12-3 or TRBV12-4 to TRBJ1-1, with 9 bases lining up with TRBD1. The trim removed 3 bases at V and 5 bases at J, leaving 13 bases unmatched. This CDR3 is 17 amino acids long. CDR3 residues: CASSFPFGTGLLTEAFF. CDR3 coding DNA: TGTGCCAGCAGTTTTCCGTTCGGGACAGGGCTCCTTACTGAAGCTTTCTTT.

This clonotype was seen only once. The chain joins TRBV28 to TRBJ2-1, with a tentative D call TRBD2 (7 bases). Germline lookup yields CDR1 MDHEN and CDR2 SYDVKM. The V and J ends lost 6 bases and 6 bases respectively, with 21 bases between them. The CDR3 totals 16 residues. CDR3 sequence (DNA): TGTGCCAGCAGCGAGAGGGGGAGGGCTAAACCCAATGAGCAGTTCTTC. Its protein product is CASSERGRAKPNEQFF.

This clonotype was seen a few times. V is TRBV5-6 and J is TRBJ1-1; 8 bases align to TRBD1. The germline gives CDR1 SGHDT, CDR2 YYEEEE. The CDR3 totals 14 residues. J gave up 2 bases and V 4 bases, and 4 bases lay outside the gene matches. CDR3 sequence (DNA): TGTGCCAGCAGCATGGGACAGGATAACACTGAAGCTTTCTTT. Amino acid sequence: CASSMGQDNTEAFF.

There are many counts of this clonotype. V is TRBV5-1 and J is TRBJ2-3; a possible D gene is TRBD2 (6 bases). Germline values: CDR1 SGHRS, CDR2 YFSETQ. Trimming stripped 7 bases from V and 0 bases from J, with 15 bases between. This CDR3 region has 15 residues. This CDR3 reads CASAPGLTSTDTQYF. The CDR3 region has the DNA TGCGCCAGCGCCCCCGGACTAACCAGCACAGATACGCAGTATTTT.

This clonotype was picked up a small number of times. The chain combines TRBV4-1 with TRBJ1-1; tentatively, D is TRBD1 (6 bases). CDR1 and CDR2 (germline): MGHRA, YSYEKL. Deletions cut 4 bases from V and 1 base from J, with 13 bases between. CDR3 size: 15 residues. This CDR3 is CASSRTYRENTEAFF. CDR3 bases: TGCGCCAGCAGCCGCACGTACAGGGAGAACACTGAAGCTTTCTTT.

This clonotype was found a few times. This chain connects TRBV20-1 to TRBJ2-5; TRBD2 matches 8 bases. V lost 5 bases, J lost 2 bases, and 7 bases stayed unmatched. Germline lookup yields CDR1 DFQATT and CDR2 SNEGSKA (reference sequence). The CDR3 has 14 amino acids. Here the CDR3 DNA reads TGCAGTGCTTTTAGCGGGATCGCACAAGAGACCCAGTACTTC. Residues: CSAFSGIAQETQYF.

The sample holds many counts of this clonotype. The genes are TRBV6-1 and TRBJ1-1; no reliable D call. CDR3 size: 15 residues. The V gene lost 6 bases and the J gene lost 0 bases, with 14 bases spanning the gap. Per the germline V gene, CDR1 is MNHNS and CDR2 is SASEGT. CDR3 amino acids: CASRGQSNVNTEAFF. The CDR3 DNA is TGTGCCAGCAGAGGTCAAAGTAATGTGAACACTGAAGCTTTCTTT.

This clonotype occurred many times. The genes are TRBV19 and TRBJ1-2; TRBD1 matches 11 bases. The CDR3 spans 19 residues. CDR1 and CDR2 from the germline V gene are LNHDA and SQIVND (reference sequence). The V and J ends lost 2 bases and 5 bases, in that order; junction bases with no gene match: 16. This CDR3 reads CASSIIFGTGGHVWYGYTF. In DNA, the CDR3 is TGTGCCAGTAGTATAATCTTTGGGACAGGGGGACATGTTTGGTATGGCTACACCTTC. Looking up the rest from reference TRBV19 and TRBJ1-2 gives the full variable domain: DGGITQSPKYLFRKEGQNVTLSCEQNLNHDAMYWYRQDPGQGLRLIYYSQIVNDFQKGDIAEGYSVSREKKESFPLTVTSAQKNPTAFYLCASSIIFGTGGHVWYGYTFGSGTRLTVV.

This clonotype occurred a few times. V and J are TRBV6-1 and TRBJ1-2; 10 nucleotides match TRBD1. Unmatched junction bases numbered 13, after V lost 9 bases and J lost 9 bases. This CDR3 spans 14 amino acids. The germline CDR1 and CDR2 sequences are MNHNS and SASEGT. The DNA of the CDR3 is TGTGCCAGTAGTACCGGGACAGGGGCCATTAGCTACACCTTC. Protein product: CASSTGTGAISYTF.

This clonotype was detected ten times or more. The V and J genes are TRBV24-1 and TRBJ2-7; 8 bases match TRBD1. Germline trimming cut 5 bases from V and 0 bases from J; bases unmatched to any gene: 2. CDR1 is KGHDR, CDR2 SFDVKD, per germline. CDR3 length: 14 amino acids. DNA of the CDR3: TGTGCCACCAGTGCCACAGGGGGCTCCTACGAGCAGTACTTC. Its protein is CATSATGGSYEQYF.

In this sample, this clonotype turned up many times. The J gene is TRBJ2-2, the V gene TRBV12-3 or TRBV12-4; D possibly corresponds to TRBD1 (6 bases). This CDR3 comprises 16 residues. Deletions cut 4 bases from V and 2 bases from J, with 14 bases between. CDR3 coding DNA: TGTGCCAGCAGTTGGACAGACCCCCTCAACACCGGGGAGCTGTTTTTT. It specifies CASSWTDPLNTGELFF.

This clonotype was seen many times. The V gene is TRBV20-1, the J gene TRBJ2-3; 12 bases align to TRBD2. The CDR3 length is 16 residues. With V trimmed by 3 bases and J by 1 base, 5 bases remained unmatched. Germline values: CDR1 DFQATT, CDR2 SNEGSKA (reference sequence). The CDR3 here is CSARGTSGPRTDTQYF. The CDR3 coding sequence is TGCAGTGCTAGGGGGACTAGCGGGCCCCGCACAGATACGCAGTATTTT.

This clonotype showed up many times. V usage is TRBV28 and J usage is TRBJ1-6; D unresolved. CDR1 is MDHEN, CDR2 SYDVKM, per germline. Deletions cut 5 bases from V and 0 bases from J, with 5 bases between. The CDR3 spans 14 residues. Here the CDR3 DNA reads TGTGCCAGCAGTAGCACCTCCTATAATTCACCCCTCCACTTT. Its protein is CASSSTSYNSPLHF.

The table lists this clonotype with many counts. Here the CDR3 reads CASSDGAVVNTGELFF. The DNA of the CDR3 is TGTGCCAGCAGCGACGGGGCGGTCGTGAACACCGGGGAGCTGTTTTTT. The chain carries TRBV11-2 and TRBJ2-2; perhaps D is TRBD1 or TRBD2 (5 bases each). V lost 5 bases, J lost 1 base, and 14 bases lay in between. CDR3 size: 16 residues. Germline V gives CDR1 SGHAT, CDR2 FQNNGV.

The V call is TRBV9, the J call TRBJ2-1; 10 bases align to TRBD2. Germline CDR1 reads SGDLS; CDR2 reads YYNGEE. The CDR3 contains 15 residues. With V trimmed by 1 base and J by 5 bases, 3 bases remained unmatched. The CDR3 coding sequence is TGTGCCAGCAGCGTATGGACTAGCGGAGACAATGAGCAGTTCTTC. This sequence encodes CASSVWTSGDNEQFF.